The next 26 T cell receptor beta chains were all read from a single sample in a study of blood T cell repertoires in COVID-19. Libraries were prepared by immunoSEQ multiplex PCR; TCRdb keeps only in-frame clonotypes and omits some of them. Found here are about 480,000 clones, roughly 88% of them singletons; the top ten hold around 13%. Sequences were obtained from peripheral blood. These receptors all stem from a woman aged 50 to 60 with COVID-19, enrolled during active disease.

This chain uses TRBV7-9 with TRBJ1-1; D uncertain. The CDR3 loop spans 15 amino acids. V was clipped by 1 base and J by 7 bases, with 16 bases between them. The germline CDR1 and CDR2 sequences are SEHNR and FQNEAQ (reference sequence). CDR3 nucleotide sequence: TGTGCCAGCAGCTTAGGATCTGCTCAACTCCGTGAAGCTTTCTTT. Its translation is CASSLGSAQLREAFF.

The J gene is TRBJ2-1, the V gene TRBV28; 9 bases line up with TRBD1. V lost 6 bases, J lost 6 bases, and 6 bases stayed unmatched. The germline gives CDR1 MDHEN, CDR2 SYDVKM. This CDR3 comprises 14 residues. CDR3 region: CASSTGTGFNEQFF. CDR3 DNA: TGTGCCAGCAGCACCGGGACAGGGTTCAATGAGCAGTTCTTC.

The chain recombines TRBV30 with TRBJ1-2; TRBD1 aligns across 9 bases. Germline V lookup: CDR1 GTSNPN, CDR2 SVGIG (reference sequence). The V and J ends lost 8 bases and 5 bases, in that order; junction bases with no gene match: 6. The CDR3 is 12 amino acids. The CDR3 nucleotides read TGTGCCCAGGACAGGGGAGGGTATGGCTACACCTTC. Its protein product is CAQDRGGYGYTF.

The rearrangement links TRBV9 to TRBJ1-4, with 7 bases lining up with TRBD1. This CDR3 has 16 residues. V lost 4 bases, J lost 8 bases, and 14 bases stayed unmatched. CDR1 SGDLS and CDR2 YYNGEE come from the germline V gene. The CDR3 here is CASSPPRGGAGEKLFF. CDR3 DNA: TGTGCCAGCAGCCCCCCCCGAGGGGGCGCGGGAGAAAAACTGTTTTTT.

V is TRBV28 and J is TRBJ1-2; 7 nucleotides agree with TRBD1. CDR1 is MDHEN and CDR2 is SYDVKM in the germline V gene. The CDR3 extends over 13 amino acids. Unmatched junction bases numbered 7, after V lost 7 bases and J lost 5 bases. The CDR3 DNA sequence: TGTGCCAGCACCCTACAGGGGACTTATGGCTACACCTTC. Its protein product is CASTLQGTYGYTF.

This chain joins TRBV11-2 and TRBJ2-1; 9 positions agree with TRBD1. The germline gives CDR1 SGHAT, CDR2 FQNNGV. Unmatched junction bases numbered 3, after V lost 5 bases and J lost 4 bases. The CDR3 extends over 14 amino acids. As DNA, the CDR3 is TGTGCCAGCAGCATGGGGACAGGGTACAATGAGCAGTTCTTC. It translates to CASSMGTGYNEQFF.

This chain links TRBV12-3 or TRBV12-4 with TRBJ1-2; no definite D call. The CDR3 length is 13 residues. The germline V and J ends were trimmed by 4 bases and 7 bases, with 13 bases remaining between them. CDR3 DNA: TGTGCCAGCAGTTCTGCCGCAGGAAGTGGCTACACCTTC. It translates to CASSSAAGSGYTF.

This rearrangement joins TRBV19 to TRBJ1-1; D possibly corresponds to TRBD1 (6 bases). In germline, CDR1 is LNHDA, CDR2 SQIVND (reference sequence). The V gene lost 7 bases and the J gene lost 2 bases, with 17 bases spanning the gap. This CDR3 has 15 amino acids. CDR3 protein: CASITRTEPNTEAFF. The DNA for the CDR3 is TGTGCCAGTATCACTAGGACAGAGCCTAACACTGAAGCTTTCTTT.

The chain uses TRBV12-3 or TRBV12-4 and TRBJ1-1, with a possible D match to TRBD1 (5 bases). CDR3 size: 11 residues. Trimming pared 7 bases from V and 6 bases from J, leaving 9 bases between. The CDR3 sequence: CASTRTPEAFF. The CDR3 DNA sequence: TGTGCCAGCACCAGGACACCTGAAGCTTTCTTT.

This sequence joins TRBV7-6 and TRBJ2-7; 9 bases match TRBD2. The junction had 8 bases not matched to a gene; V was cut back by 3 bases and J by 2 bases. Germline V CDR1 and CDR2: SGHVS, FNYEAQ. This CDR3 comprises 16 residues. The CDR3 DNA sequence: TGTGCCAGCAGCTTTGGTGCGGCGGGGGGGACCTACGAGCAGTACTTC. Translating gives CASSFGAAGGTYEQYF.

This rearrangement joins TRBV27 to TRBJ2-3; tentatively, D is TRBD2 (5 bases). The germline CDR1 and CDR2 sequences are MNHEY and SMNVEV (reference sequence). The CDR3 loop spans 14 amino acids. Trimming pared 10 bases from V and 6 bases from J, leaving 20 bases between. Written as DNA, the CDR3 is TGTGCCACTGCGGCGGTAGAGTCGGGGGATACGCAGTATTTT. It translates to CATAAVESGDTQYF.

The rearrangement uses TRBV6-5 and TRBJ2-1; 7 bases line up with TRBD1. Germline loops: CDR1 MNHEY, CDR2 SVGAGI. The trim removed 6 bases at V and 6 bases at J, leaving 8 bases unmatched. This CDR3 contains 14 residues. CDR3 nucleotides: TGTGCCAGCAGCGTCACAGGGGTGGGCAATGAGCAGTTCTTC. This translates into CASSVTGVGNEQFF.

The J gene is TRBJ2-7, the V gene TRBV2; a weak D match, TRBD1 (6 bases). This CDR3 comprises 13 residues. Germline CDR1 reads SNHLY; CDR2 reads FYNNEI. Trimming stripped 7 bases from V and 0 bases from J, with 10 bases between. The CDR3 loop is CASTRGGSYEQYF. In DNA, the CDR3 is TGTGCCAGCACCAGAGGGGGCTCCTACGAGCAGTACTTC.

V and J are TRBV2 and TRBJ2-1; 10 bases are a match to TRBD2. The CDR3 spans 15 residues. The trim removed 3 bases at V and 10 bases at J, leaving 9 bases unmatched. The germline V gene has CDR1 SNHLY and CDR2 FYNNEI. CDR3 loop: CASSDSLAGDGEQFF. The CDR3 region has the DNA TGTGCCAGCAGTGATTCCCTAGCGGGGGACGGCGAGCAGTTCTTC. The whole variable domain, remainder taken from reference TRBV2 and TRBJ2-1, is EPEVTQTPSHQVTQMGQEVILRCVPISNHLYFYWYRQILGQKVEFLVSFYNNEISEKSEIFDDQFSVERPDGSNFTLKIRSTKLEDSAMYFCASSDSLAGDGEQFFGPGTRLTVL.

V usage is TRBV6-1 and J usage is TRBJ1-5; tentatively, D is TRBD1 (6 bases). Germline-derived CDR1 and CDR2 are MNHNS and SASEGT. Deletions cut 2 bases from V and 0 bases from J, with 23 bases between. The CDR3 is 20 residues long. DNA for the CDR3: TGTGCCAGCAGTGAAATAGTGAACGGTCAGGGGCTCTATAGCAATCAGCCCCAGCATTTT. This sequence encodes CASSEIVNGQGLYSNQPQHF.

The chain carries TRBV7-2 and TRBJ1-5; 7 bases match TRBD1. The CDR3 has 14 residues. Germline V lookup: CDR1 SGHTA, CDR2 FQGNSA. J gave up 5 bases and V 5 bases, and 6 bases lay outside the gene matches. CDR3 sequence (DNA): TGTGCCAGCAGCCTCCGACAGGGCTATCAGCCCCAGCATTTT. Amino acid sequence: CASSLRQGYQPQHF.

V and J are TRBV28 and TRBJ1-2; D perhaps matches TRBD1 (5 bases). Germline CDR1 and CDR2: MDHEN and SYDVKM. This CDR3 has 15 residues. V was pared by 4 bases and J by 2 bases, with 14 bases between. The CDR3 is CASSSQGGANYGYTF. The DNA for the CDR3 is TGTGCCAGCAGTTCCCAGGGCGGGGCCAACTATGGCTACACCTTC.

This clone was recorded once. The gene calls are TRBV12-5 and TRBJ2-2, with D perhaps TRBD1 (5 bases). The V end was cut by 1 base, the J end by 5 bases, with 11 bases between. The length of the CDR3 is 15 residues. CDR1 and CDR2 from the germline V gene are LGHNT and FRNRAP. As DNA, the CDR3 is TGTGCTAGTGGTTTGGCAGGACATCCTACCGGGGAGCTGTTTTTT. This translates into CASGLAGHPTGELFF.

This sequence joins TRBV11-2 and TRBJ2-3, with 11 bases matching TRBD1. Germline lookup yields CDR1 SGHAT and CDR2 FQNNGV. V lost 1 base to trimming and J lost 8 bases; unmatched junction nucleotides: 8. The CDR3 has 16 residues. The CDR3 DNA is TGTGCCAGCAGCTTAGTTACCGGGACAGGGGGTGGTACGCAGTATTTT. This sequence encodes CASSLVTGTGGGTQYF.

The V and J genes are TRBV30 and TRBJ1-1; the D is unclear. V dropped 0 bases and J dropped 4 bases, with 12 bases sitting between them. The germline V gene encodes CDR1 GTSNPN and CDR2 SVGIG (reference sequence). The CDR3 loop spans 14 amino acids. The CDR3 DNA is TGTGCCTGGAGTGTATTCCGGGTAGGCACTGAAGCTTTCTTT. Translating it yields CAWSVFRVGTEAFF. Combining the CDR3 with reference TRBV30 and TRBJ1-1 gives the whole variable domain SQTIHQWPATLVQPVGSPLSLECTVEGTSNPNLYWYRQAAGRGLQLLFYSVGIGQISSEVPQNLSASRPQDRQFILSSKKLLLSDSGFYLCAWSVFRVGTEAFFGQGTRLTVV.

A single count supports this clone. The chain uses TRBV7-8 and TRBJ2-7; 9 bases agree with TRBD1. The CDR3 runs to 14 residues. CDR1 SGHVS and CDR2 FQNEAQ come from the germline V gene. The V segment lost 5 bases and the J segment 7 bases; nucleotides outside the gene matches: 9. The CDR3 coding sequence is TGTGCCAGCAGCCGGAGACAGGGGGAGAGGGAGCAGTACTTC. Translated: CASSRRQGEREQYF.

The V gene is TRBV3-1 (or the pseudogene TRBV3-2), the J gene TRBJ2-1; TRBD2 matches at 11 bases. Germline lookup yields CDR1 LGHDT and CDR2 YNNKEL (reference sequence). CDR3 length equals 19 residues. The junction had 7 bases not matched to a gene; V was cut back by 0 bases and J by 0 bases. The CDR3 is CASSQDTSGGQSSYNEQFF. DNA of the CDR3: TGTGCCAGCAGCCAAGACACTAGCGGGGGCCAGAGCTCCTACAATGAGCAGTTCTTC.

The genes are TRBV6-5 and TRBJ1-2, with 9 bases identical to TRBD1. Germline CDR1 is MNHEY and CDR2 is SVGAGI. This CDR3 contains 15 residues. V was clipped by 6 bases and J by 8 bases; unmatched bases: 13. The CDR3 is CASREAGQGFLGYTF. CDR3 bases: TGTGCCAGCAGGGAGGCCGGACAGGGGTTCCTCGGCTACACCTTC.

J is TRBJ1-2 and V is TRBV12-2; the table assigns TRBD1, which was not confirmed against the DNA. TRBV12-2 has pseudogene status. The CDR3 sequence is 13 residues long. The CDR3 nucleotides read TGTGCAAGTCGCTTGTGGACAGGGGATGGCTACACCTTC. Protein: CASRLWTGDGYTF.

The rearrangement uses TRBV19 and TRBJ2-7; TRBD2 matches 11 bases. In germline, CDR1 is LNHDA, CDR2 SQIVND (reference sequence). The CDR3 length is 16 residues. V lost 5 bases and J lost 5; bases outside the gene matches: 11. This CDR3 is CASSPTSSGGFHEQYF. The CDR3 coding sequence is TGTGCCAGTAGTCCTACCTCTAGCGGGGGGTTTCACGAGCAGTACTTC.

The V call is TRBV7-2, the J call TRBJ2-1; D not resolved. Trimming left V 5 bases short and J 9 bases short, with 14 bases between. Germline-derived CDR1 and CDR2 are SGHTA and FQGNSA. The CDR3 extends over 13 amino acids. The CDR3 nucleotides read TGTGCCAGCAGCCCGGAGCCTCTCGGTGAGCAGTTCTTC. Translation: CASSPEPLGEQFF. The full variable domain, with the rest looked up from reference TRBV7-2 and TRBJ2-1, is GAGVSQSPSNKVTEKGKDVELRCDPISGHTALYWYRQSLGQGLEFLIYFQGNSAPDKSGLPSDRFSAERTGGSVSTLTIQRTQQEDSAVYLCASSPEPLGEQFFGPGTRLTVL.